This T cell receptor (beta chain) is from a study of control samples from healthy donors and cancer patients. TCRdb keeps only in-frame clones here, not all; method: immunoSEQ multiplex PCR. The sample includes 85,000 to 110,000 clones, roughly 89% of them seen just once. Germline CDR1 is KGHSH and CDR2 is LQKENI. The CDR3 consists of 13 residues. Trimming removed 5 bases at V and 4 bases at J, with 11 bases between. In its sample, this clone was seen once. The clonotype comes from a man between 60 and 75 years old with lung cancer. The rearrangement joins TRBV18 to TRBJ1-1; TRBD1 might be the D (5 bases). Sequencing was carried out using PBMCs. The DNA of the CDR3 is TGTGCCAGCTCAAGTGAGGGACGCACTGAAGCTTTCTTT. Residues: CASSSEGRTEAFF.